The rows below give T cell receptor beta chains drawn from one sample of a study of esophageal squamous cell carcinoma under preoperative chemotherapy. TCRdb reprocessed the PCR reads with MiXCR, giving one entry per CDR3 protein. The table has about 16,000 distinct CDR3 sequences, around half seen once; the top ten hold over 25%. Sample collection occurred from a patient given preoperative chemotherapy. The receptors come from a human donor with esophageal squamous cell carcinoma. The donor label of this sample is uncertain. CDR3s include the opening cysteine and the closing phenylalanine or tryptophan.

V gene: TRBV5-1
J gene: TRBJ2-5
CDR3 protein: CASSDGMGETQYF

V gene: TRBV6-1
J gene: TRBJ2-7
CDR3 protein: CASSTRRGVGEQYF

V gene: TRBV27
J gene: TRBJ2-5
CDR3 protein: CASNTREGRETQYF

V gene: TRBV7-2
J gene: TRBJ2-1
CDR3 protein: CASSFRTSGYNEQFF

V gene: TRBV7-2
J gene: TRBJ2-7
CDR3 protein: CASSLVGGLLTSYEQYF

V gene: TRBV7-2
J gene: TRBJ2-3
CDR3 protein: CASSARQGGSTNMQYF

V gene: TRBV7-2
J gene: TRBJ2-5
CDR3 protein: CASSPPGLPYQETQYF

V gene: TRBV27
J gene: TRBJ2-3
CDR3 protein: CASSLSSTDTQYF

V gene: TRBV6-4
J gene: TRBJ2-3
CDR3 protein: CASSDGKSDGTDTQYF

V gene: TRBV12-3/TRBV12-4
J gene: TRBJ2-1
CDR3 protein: CASSLSSGRVEQFF

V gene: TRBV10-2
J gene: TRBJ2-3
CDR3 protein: CASSDMGYTDTQYF

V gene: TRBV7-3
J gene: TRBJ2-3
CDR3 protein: CATSPGTKDMQYF

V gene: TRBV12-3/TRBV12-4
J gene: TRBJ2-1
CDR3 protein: CASSGTSGRGVEQFF

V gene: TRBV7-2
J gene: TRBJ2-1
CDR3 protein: CASSAFSEQFF

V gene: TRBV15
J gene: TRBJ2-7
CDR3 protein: CATSRGAGTSGYEQYF

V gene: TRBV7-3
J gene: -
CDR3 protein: CASSATSGELDTQYF

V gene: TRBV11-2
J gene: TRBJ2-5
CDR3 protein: CASSLGAGQETQYF

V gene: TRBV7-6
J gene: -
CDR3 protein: CASSLATGGTYEQYF

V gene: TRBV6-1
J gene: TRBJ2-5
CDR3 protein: CASSEAPGTSGATETQYF

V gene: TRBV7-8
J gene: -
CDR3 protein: CASSLLRDRGYEQYF

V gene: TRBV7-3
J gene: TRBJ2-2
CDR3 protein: CASSPLGPSGRTGELFF

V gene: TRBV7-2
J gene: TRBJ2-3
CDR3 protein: CAGRGRSGAETQYF

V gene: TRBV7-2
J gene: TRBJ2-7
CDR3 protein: CASSLSGSSSYEQYF

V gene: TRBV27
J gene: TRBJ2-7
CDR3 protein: CASRLVPEGVFDEQYF

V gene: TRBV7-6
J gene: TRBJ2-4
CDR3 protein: CASSTLSPRFRYF

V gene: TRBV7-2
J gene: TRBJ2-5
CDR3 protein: CASSARGGETQYF

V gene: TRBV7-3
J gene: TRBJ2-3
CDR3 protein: CASGAGGGEIDTQYF

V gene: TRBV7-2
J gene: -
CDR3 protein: CASSLYLQGRYNEQYF